A selection of T cell receptor beta chains follows, all from one sample in a study of blood T cell repertoires in COVID-19. Sequencing used immunoSEQ multiplex PCR; TCRdb keeps in-frame clones, though not all of them. The data show approximately 110,000 clones, with around three quarters seen just once and about 4.5% held by the top ten. The sequencing input was peripheral blood. These receptors were taken from a human donor in a cohort sampled during active or convalescent COVID-19. Each CDR3 is given with its conserved first and last residue. D genes are given only for firm matches. Clone size is shown for a subset of rows, as once, few, many or a class of expanded clone.

V	size	J	D	CDR3	DNA
TRBV7-8	-	TRBJ2-2	TRBD2	CASSLAERGYGELFF	TGTGCCAGCAGCTTAGCCGAGCGGGGGTACGGGGAGCTGTTTTTT
TRBV4-2	-	TRBJ1-2	TRBD1	CASSQVSVATGGFGYTF	TGTGCCAGCAGCCAAGTTTCGGTGGCGACAGGGGGCTTCGGCTACACCTTC
TRBV19	-	TRBJ2-7	-	CASNHQGGEQYF	TGTGCCAGTAATCACCAGGGGGGCGAGCAGTACTTC
TRBV9	-	TRBJ1-1	-	CASSVGRGRNTEAFF	TGTGCCAGCAGCGTAGGAAGGGGGAGGAACACTGAAGCTTTCTTT
TRBV11-2	-	TRBJ2-1	-	CASSEGTVRTLNEQFF	TGTGCCAGCAGCGAAGGGACTGTAAGGACTTTAAATGAGCAGTTCTTC
TRBV29-1	once	TRBJ1-2	TRBD1	CSVDGQGAIYGYTF	TGCAGCGTCGACGGACAGGGGGCAATCTATGGCTACACCTTC
TRBV7-2	few	TRBJ2-1	TRBD2	CASSYNGGDEQFF	TGTGCCAGCAGCTATAATGGGGGGGATGAGCAGTTCTTC
TRBV5-1	-	TRBJ1-1	-	CASGSSWDTEAFF	TGCGCCAGCGGATCTAGTTGGGACACTGAAGCTTTCTTT
TRBV23-1	-	TRBJ2-1	-	CASSQHRVNEQFF	TGCGCCAGCAGTCAACACAGGGTTAATGAGCAGTTCTTC
TRBV3-1/TRBV3-2	-	TRBJ2-7	TRBD2	CASSLQTGTRLEQYF	TGTGCCAGCAGCCTGCAAACCGGGACTAGACTCGAGCAGTACTTC
TRBV4-1	few	TRBJ1-5	-	CASSQAPQGFQPQHF	TGCGCCAGCAGCCAAGCACCTCAGGGGTTTCAGCCCCAGCATTTT
TRBV7-9	-	TRBJ1-1	TRBD1	CASGYRGLGTEAFF	TGTGCCAGCGGATACAGGGGGCTGGGAACTGAAGCTTTCTTT
TRBV14	-	TRBJ2-5	-	CASSQGARSETQYF	TGTGCCAGCAGCCAAGGAGCTAGATCAGAGACCCAGTACTTC
TRBV13	-	TRBJ1-3	-	CASSQSGNSGNTIYF	TGTGCCAGCAGCCAATCGGGTAACTCTGGAAACACCATATATTTT